This T cell receptor (beta chain) was captured by sequencing in a study of T cells in tuberculosis. General study points: The stringent gate may have excluded weak CD1B-GMM tetramer binders.

After thawing and overnight rest, PBMC were stained with GMM-loaded CD1B tetramer, viability dye and anti-CD3 for sorting. CD1B tetramers were loaded with Rhodococcus equi-derived C32 glucose monomycolate. PBMC for tetramer sorting were first depleted of CD14-expressing monocytes. V was cut by 0 bases and J by 9 bases, with 6 bases left in between. The CDR3 runs to 13 residues. CDR1 is LNHDA and CDR2 is SQIVND in the germline V gene (reference sequence). TCR-alpha and TCR-beta chains were sequenced unpaired. The repertoire was sequenced with immunoSEQ multiplex PCR; TCRdb's copy has only in-frame clones and lacks some. The sample has approximately 88,000 clones; approximately 91% are singletons.

The source of this sequence is an adult woman with latent tuberculosis. This rearrangement joins TRBV19 to TRBJ1-6; D not certain. The sample was CD1b-GMM tetramer-negative cells sorted from PBMCs. In DNA, the CDR3 is TGTGCCAGTAGTATAGATGAGTTTTCACCCCTCCACTTT. It yields the protein CASSIDEFSPLHF.